The 21 T cell receptor beta chains below all came from one sample that was sequenced in a study of T cell responses to AZD1222 COVID-19 vaccine. TCRdb keeps only in-frame clones here, not all; method: immunoSEQ multiplex PCR. Of about 80,000 clones in the sample, 75% to 90% are singletons; the top ten hold about 3.4%. This specimen consisted of peripheral blood, obtained 28 days after the second AZD1222 dose. Every receptor here comes from an adult who received the AZD1222 COVID-19 vaccine.

This chain uses TRBV2 with TRBJ2-7; 14 positions match TRBD2. Germline V gene data show CDR1 as SNHLY and CDR2 as FYNNEI. The CDR3 contains 15 residues. V was clipped by 6 bases and J by 6 bases; unmatched bases: 7. For the CDR3, the DNA is TGTGCCAGCAGCCTGCACGGGACTAGCGGGAGCGAGCAGTACTTC. Translating gives CASSLHGTSGSEQYF.

The chain recombines TRBV15 with TRBJ2-3; no clear D gene. Germline V lookup: CDR1 LNHNV, CDR2 YYDKDF (reference sequence). Trimming removed 0 bases from V and 2 bases from J, with 12 bases in between. This CDR3 comprises 16 residues. CDR3 in amino acids: CATSREGRWDTDTQYF. The CDR3, as DNA: TGTGCCACCAGCAGAGAGGGCAGGTGGGACACAGATACGCAGTATTTT. Together with reference TRBV15 and TRBJ2-3, the CDR3 gives the full variable domain: DAMVIQNPRYQVTQFGKPVTLSCSQTLNHNVMYWYQQKSSQAPKLLFHYYDKDFNNEADTPDNFQSRRPNTSFCFLDIRSPGLGDTAMYLCATSREGRWDTDTQYFGPGTRLTVL.

The chain combines TRBV30 with TRBJ1-4; D gene unclear. The germline gives CDR1 GTSNPN, CDR2 SVGIG (reference sequence). The CDR3 length is 11 residues. Deletions cut 3 bases from V and 5 bases from J, with 4 bases between. The CDR3 DNA sequence: TGTGCCTGGAGCGGGAATGAAAAACTGTTTTTT. Its translation is CAWSGNEKLFF. Full variable domain (rest looked up from reference TRBV30 and TRBJ1-4): SQTIHQWPATLVQPVGSPLSLECTVEGTSNPNLYWYRQAAGRGLQLLFYSVGIGQISSEVPQNLSASRPQDRQFILSSKKLLLSDSGFYLCAWSGNEKLFFGSGTQLSVL.

The chain joins TRBV27 to TRBJ2-1, with D possibly being TRBD2 (6 bases). Germline-derived CDR1 and CDR2 are MNHEY and SMNVEV (reference sequence). V was pared by 3 bases and J by 4 bases, with 10 bases between. The CDR3 is made up of 14 amino acids. The CDR3 reads CASSFGGTYNEQFF. The CDR3 DNA reads as TGTGCCAGCAGTTTCGGGGGTACATACAATGAGCAGTTCTTC.

This chain joins TRBV27 and TRBJ1-1, with 7 bases that match TRBD1. Germline-derived CDR1 and CDR2 are MNHEY and SMNVEV (reference sequence). The CDR3 extends over 14 amino acids. V dropped 5 bases and J dropped 5; count of bases not matched to a gene: 8. The CDR3 is CASSKQGIGTEAFF. CDR3 nucleotides: TGTGCCAGCAGTAAACAGGGGATTGGGACTGAAGCTTTCTTT.

V is TRBV5-1 and J is TRBJ2-2; the D is unclear. The CDR3 is 15 amino acids. Trimming pared 0 bases from V and 1 base from J, leaving 7 bases between. Germline values: CDR1 SGHRS, CDR2 YFSETQ. CDR3 DNA: TGCGCCAGCAGCTTGGGGACGCGGAACACCGGGGAGCTGTTTTTT. Encoded protein: CASSLGTRNTGELFF.

V and J are TRBV5-1 and TRBJ2-7; TRBD1 matches at 9 bases. The CDR3 consists of 16 residues. V lost 4 bases and J lost 3; bases outside the gene matches: 11. Germline-derived CDR1 and CDR2 are SGHRS and YFSETQ. The CDR3 coding sequence is TGCGCCAGCAGCAGAGATTGGCGGGACAGGGTCTACGAGCAGTACTTC. This sequence encodes CASSRDWRDRVYEQYF.

The rearrangement links TRBV28 to TRBJ2-1; no firm D call. V lost 5 bases and J 3 bases, leaving 14 bases between the germline ends. This CDR3 spans 15 amino acids. Germline V gives CDR1 MDHEN, CDR2 SYDVKM. CDR3 bases: TGTGCCAGCAGTCCCCCTACCTCCTACTACAATGAGCAGTTCTTC. Residues: CASSPPTSYYNEQFF. Together with reference TRBV28 and TRBJ2-1, the CDR3 gives the full variable domain: DVKVTQSSRYLVKRTGEKVFLECVQDMDHENMFWYRQDPGLGLRLIYFSYDVKMKEKGDIPEGYSVSREKKERFSLILESASTNQTSMYLCASSPPTSYYNEQFFGPGTRLTVL.

This chain links TRBV10-3 with TRBJ2-7; TRBD1 aligns across 7 bases. After removal of 3 bases from V and 5 bases from J, the junction contained 4 bases not matched to a gene. The CDR3 spans 13 residues. CDR1 ENHRY and CDR2 SYGVKD come from the germline V gene. CDR3 sequence (DNA): TGTGCCATCAGTGATTCCGACAGGGACGAGCAGTACTTC. Its protein is CAISDSDRDEQYF.

The chain has TRBV19 and TRBJ1-6; 8 bases line up with TRBD1. From germline, CDR1 is LNHDA and CDR2 SQIVND (reference sequence). This CDR3 has 15 amino acids. The J segment lost 9 bases and the V segment lost 7 bases, leaving 11 bases of the junction unmatched. CDR3 DNA sequence: TGTGCCAGTATTCCCGGAGGGACAGGAGGTTCACCCCTCCACTTT. This translates into CASIPGGTGGSPLHF.

This sequence joins TRBV29-1 and TRBJ2-2; 10 bases map to TRBD1. The V gene end was trimmed by 2 bases and the J gene end by 5 bases; junction bases not matched to a gene: 5. This CDR3 spans 15 amino acids. Germline V gene lookup returns CDR1 SQVTM and CDR2 ANQGSEA. CDR3 in amino acids: CSVERDRGTTGELFF. Here the CDR3 DNA reads TGCAGCGTTGAACGGGACAGGGGTACGACCGGGGAGCTGTTTTTT.

V gene TRBV28 combines with J gene TRBJ2-5; 16 bases fit TRBD2. CDR1 and CDR2 (germline): MDHEN, SYDVKM. The CDR3 is 15 residues long. V trimming: 8 bases; J trimming: 5 bases; junction bases outside the gene matches: 5. The CDR3 sequence: CASGTSGGALETQYF. The CDR3 nucleotides read TGTGCCAGCGGGACTAGCGGGGGGGCCTTGGAGACCCAGTACTTC.

The rearrangement uses TRBV11-2 and TRBJ2-1; TRBD2 aligns across 10 bases. This CDR3 is built from 17 residues. Germline loops: CDR1 SGHAT, CDR2 FQNNGV. The trim removed 7 bases at V and 7 bases at J, leaving 16 bases unmatched. The CDR3 coding sequence is TGTGCCAGCAACCTGATCGGCGAAGCGGGAGGGACTAATGAGCAGTTCTTC. This sequence encodes CASNLIGEAGGTNEQFF.

V and J are TRBV5-8 and TRBJ1-5, with D unresolved. The CDR3 is 12 residues long. CDR1 SGHTS and CDR2 YDEGEE come from the germline V gene. V lost 4 bases, J lost 5 bases, and 7 bases lay in between. Written as DNA, the CDR3 is TGTGCCAGCAGCCCACTCTATCAGCCCCAGCATTTT. Its translation is CASSPLYQPQHF.

The rearrangement uses TRBV5-1 and TRBJ2-3; 11 nucleotides align to TRBD2. CDR1 and CDR2 from the germline V gene are SGHRS and YFSETQ. This CDR3 region has 16 residues. Trimming removed 0 bases from V and 6 bases from J; junction bases left unmatched: 6. CDR3 sequence: CASSLEGLAVVDTQYF. As DNA, the CDR3 is TGCGCCAGCAGCTTGGAGGGACTAGCGGTAGTGGATACGCAGTATTTT.

This rearrangement joins TRBV2 to TRBJ2-1; 15 bases match TRBD2. The CDR3 length is 18 residues. CDR1 is SNHLY, CDR2 FYNNEI, per germline. J was trimmed by 1 base and V by 5 bases; bases with no gene match: 6. The CDR3 is CASSWTSGGARSYNEQFF. CDR3 in DNA: TGTGCCAGCAGTTGGACTAGCGGGGGGGCCAGGTCCTACAATGAGCAGTTCTTC.

The rearrangement links TRBV5-1 to TRBJ1-1, with no clear D. The CDR3 consists of 13 residues. CDR1 is SGHRS, CDR2 YFSETQ, per germline. Trimming left V 4 bases short and J 1 base short, with 8 bases between. The CDR3 is CASSPVPNTEAFF. The DNA of the CDR3 is TGCGCCAGCAGCCCGGTCCCGAACACTGAAGCTTTCTTT.

This CDR3 is CASRGSGLNTEAFF. DNA for the CDR3: TGTGCCAGCAGGGGATCGGGCCTCAACACTGAAGCTTTCTTT. V gene TRBV7-9 combines with J gene TRBJ1-1; D call uncertain. V lost 6 bases and J 2 bases, leaving 13 bases between the germline ends. CDR1 and CDR2 from the germline V gene are SEHNR and FQNEAQ (reference sequence). The CDR3 covers 14 residues.

V usage is TRBV6-6 and J usage is TRBJ2-7, with D tentatively TRBD1 (6 bases). The CDR3 loop spans 13 amino acids. The germline CDR1 and CDR2 sequences are MNHNY and SVGAGI (reference sequence). V lost 5 bases and J lost 4, with 12 bases in between. The CDR3 region has the DNA TGTGCCAGCAGTCGATCGCAGGGGTACGAGCAGTACTTC. It translates to CASSRSQGYEQYF.

V is TRBV12-3 or TRBV12-4 and J is TRBJ2-4; D unclear. The CDR3 loop spans 13 amino acids. With 5 bases removed from V and 6 bases from J, the gap between germline ends came to 11 bases. CDR3 sequence reads: CASSPSDGNIQYF. CDR3 bases: TGTGCCAGCAGTCCATCGGACGGAAACATTCAGTACTTC.

The V gene is TRBV14, the J gene TRBJ1-1; D not resolved. The V end lost 5 bases, the J end lost 5 bases, and 12 bases lay between the germline ends. The CDR3 totals 13 residues. The V gene's germline CDR1 is SGHDN and CDR2 FVKESK. The CDR3 protein is CASSYTAGTEAFF. CDR3 DNA sequence: TGTGCCAGCAGCTATACCGCGGGGACTGAAGCTTTCTTT.